This entry lists 30 T cell receptor beta chains sequenced from one sample in a study of cytomegalovirus exposure and HLA in healthy donors. The PCR made use of 60 Vbeta and 13 Jbeta primers. TCRdb keeps only in-frame clones here, not all; method: immunoSEQ multiplex PCR. This table has about 120,000 clones, roughly 9% appearing once. Sequenced material: PBMCs. The receptors derive from a woman in her forties in good health and CMV-seropositive.

This chain uses TRBV5-1 with TRBJ2-2; 7 bases match TRBD1. The CDR3 runs to 14 residues. CDR1 is SGHRS, CDR2 YFSETQ, per germline. The V and J ends lost 4 bases and 5 bases, in that order; junction bases with no gene match: 5. The chain's CDR3 is CASSVTGATGELFF. In DNA, the CDR3 is TGCGCCAGCAGCGTAACAGGGGCAACCGGGGAGCTGTTTTTT.

This clone was detected a few times. The chain recombines TRBV5-1 with TRBJ1-4, with 7 bases fitting TRBD1. This CDR3 region has 14 residues. The J segment lost 4 bases and the V segment lost 5 bases, leaving 5 bases of the junction unmatched. Germline-derived CDR1 and CDR2 are SGHRS and YFSETQ. CDR3 residues: CASRRGQDNEKLFF. CDR3 nucleotides: TGCGCCAGCAGACGCGGACAGGATAATGAAAAACTGTTTTTT.

Details on this clone: One end of the junction fails to match germline, which may point to a read error. The chain links TRBV5-1 to TRBJ2-7; D may be TRBD1 (5 bases). This CDR3 region has 9 residues. Germline CDR1 and CDR2: SGHRS and YFSETQ. CDR3 residues: CASRIREDF. The CDR3 DNA reads as TGCGCCAGCAGGATCAGGGAAGACTTC. The variable domain in full, completed from reference TRBV5-1 and TRBJ2-7, reads KAGVTQTPRYLIKTRGQQVTLSCSPISGHRSVSWYQQTPGQGLQFLFEYFSETQRNKGNFPGRFSGRQFSNSRSEMNVSTLELGDSALYLCASRIREDFGPGTRLTVT.

This clone was observed a handful of times. The chain employs TRBV7-9 and TRBJ1-1, with D uncertain. The CDR3 loop spans 10 amino acids. The V gene's germline CDR1 is SEHNR and CDR2 FQNEAQ (reference sequence). With 3 bases removed from V and 6 bases from J, the gap between germline ends came to 2 bases. The DNA of the CDR3 is TGTGCCAGCAGCTTCGCTGAAGCTTTCTTT. Its protein is CASSFAEAFF.

This clone was picked up a small number of times. The chain couples TRBV5-4 to TRBJ2-5; 8 bases align to TRBD2. This CDR3 is 15 amino acids long. J lost 5 bases, V lost 4 bases, and 10 bases had no gene match. Germline lookup yields CDR1 SGHNT and CDR2 YYREEE (reference sequence). CDR3 DNA: TGTGCCAGCAGCCTTCCGGGACTAGGGATGGAGACCCAGTACTTC. Translating it yields CASSLPGLGMETQYF.

The J gene is TRBJ2-1, the V gene TRBV16; tentative D call: TRBD2 (5 bases). This CDR3 has 12 amino acids. V gave up 6 bases and J gave up 8 bases, with 11 bases separating them. The V gene's germline CDR1 is KGHSY and CDR2 FQNENV. The CDR3 here is CASSQTEDEQFF. Written as DNA, the CDR3 is TGTGCCAGCAGTCAAACGGAGGATGAGCAGTTCTTC.

The genes are TRBV19 and TRBJ1-5; D uncertain. The germline CDR1 and CDR2 sequences are LNHDA and SQIVND (reference sequence). The CDR3 runs 15 residues. Trimming took off 6 bases at V and 7 bases at J, with 19 bases between the two ends. The CDR3 sequence: CASRTMGPTGQPQHF. CDR3 coding DNA: TGTGCCAGTAGGACCATGGGCCCGACGGGGCAGCCCCAGCATTTT.

J is TRBJ1-2 and V is TRBV11-1; 8 nucleotides line up with TRBD1. CDR3 length: 14 residues. Germline V gives CDR1 SGHAT, CDR2 FQDESV (reference sequence). The V gene end was trimmed by 4 bases and the J gene end by 5 bases; junction bases not matched to a gene: 6. As DNA, the CDR3 is TGTGCCAGCAGCTCCCAGGGGGCTGGATATGGCTACACCTTC. Residues: CASSSQGAGYGYTF.

There are a few counts of this clone. The J gene is TRBJ1-5, the V gene TRBV10-1; TRBD1 aligns across 7 bases. Trimming cost V 8 bases and J 4 bases; bases outside gene matches: 5. The CDR3 has 13 amino acids. CDR1 WNHNN and CDR2 SYGVQD come from the germline V gene (reference sequence). This CDR3 is CASSTGVNQPQHF. The CDR3 DNA reads TGCGCCAGCTCTACAGGGGTAAATCAGCCCCAGCATTTT.

This clone turned up a few times. The chain carries TRBV9 and TRBJ1-4; 7 nucleotides align to TRBD1. V lost 3 bases, J lost 7 bases, and 9 bases stayed unmatched. The CDR3 length is 15 residues. Germline V gene lookup returns CDR1 SGDLS and CDR2 YYNGEE. The CDR3, as DNA: TGTGCCAGCAGCGGAACAGGGGCTTGGGGTGAAAAACTGTTTTTT. This encodes CASSGTGAWGEKLFF. Full variable domain (outside the CDR3, taken from reference TRBV9 and TRBJ1-4): DSGVTQTPKHLITATGQRVTLRCSPRSGDLSVYWYQQSLDQGLQFLIQYYNGEERAKGNILERFSAQQFPDLHSELNLSSLELGDSALYFCASSGTGAWGEKLFFGSGTQLSVL.

J is TRBJ1-4 and V is TRBV18; 7 bases match TRBD1. V lost 3 bases to trimming and J lost 7 bases; unmatched junction nucleotides: 5. Germline values: CDR1 KGHSH, CDR2 LQKENI. The CDR3 totals 14 residues. The CDR3 sequence: CASSPGQGVEKLFF. CDR3 DNA: TGTGCCAGCTCACCCGGCCAGGGGGTTGAAAAACTGTTTTTT.

The chain uses TRBV5-1 and TRBJ2-7, with a possible D match to TRBD2 (5 bases). This CDR3 has 15 residues. V lost 0 bases to trimming and J lost 5 bases, with 15 bases between them. Germline assignment: CDR1 SGHRS and CDR2 YFSETQ. The CDR3 sequence is CASSLVGSRRDEQYF. The DNA of the CDR3 is TGCGCCAGCAGCTTGGTGGGGAGCCGCCGCGACGAGCAGTACTTC.

The V and J genes are TRBV7-9 and TRBJ2-7, with 7 nucleotides matching TRBD1. The germline gives CDR1 SEHNR, CDR2 FQNEAQ (reference sequence). V gave up 5 bases and J gave up 1 base; unmatched junction bases: 2. The CDR3 sequence is 13 residues long. The CDR3 coding sequence is TGTGCCAGCAGCCCGGGACAGTCCTACGAGCAGTACTTC. This encodes CASSPGQSYEQYF.

Only a few counts were recorded for this clone. The V and J genes are TRBV6-1 and TRBJ1-4; weak D call: TRBD1 (6 bases). The CDR3 length is 13 residues. Germline CDR1 is MNHNS and CDR2 is SASEGT. V was shortened by 6 bases and J by 6 bases, with 11 bases between the two germline ends. CDR3 amino acids: CASSTGIHEKLFF. Here the CDR3 DNA reads TGTGCCAGCAGCACAGGGATCCATGAAAAACTGTTTTTT.

The V call is TRBV6-5, the J call TRBJ2-3; 9 nucleotides line up with TRBD2. CDR3 length equals 14 residues. The germline gives CDR1 MNHEY, CDR2 SVGAGI. The junction had 6 bases not matched to a gene; V was cut back by 7 bases and J by 4 bases. CDR3 DNA: TGTGCCAGCATGGCGGGGGGGCCCCCAGATACGCAGTATTTT. This sequence encodes CASMAGGPPDTQYF.

The rearrangement joins TRBV6-1 to TRBJ2-7, with D uncertain. Germline CDR1 reads MNHNS; CDR2 reads SASEGT. V dropped 7 bases and J dropped 3 bases, with 19 bases sitting between them. This CDR3 region has 15 residues. CDR3 protein: CASKLSTEHYYEQYF. The CDR3 DNA reads as TGTGCCAGCAAACTCTCTACGGAACACTACTACGAGCAGTACTTC.

The V gene is TRBV7-9, the J gene TRBJ2-2, with unresolved D. Germline-derived CDR1 and CDR2 are SEHNR and FQNEAQ (reference sequence). The ends were cut back, 1 base at V and 1 base at J, with 7 bases in the middle. CDR3 length: 15 amino acids. DNA for the CDR3: TGTGCCAGCAGCTTAGTGGCAGTGAACACCGGGGAGCTGTTTTTT. It encodes CASSLVAVNTGELFF.

The chain joins TRBV5-1 to TRBJ2-7; D might be TRBD1 (5 bases). Trimming took 0 bases from V and 2 from J, leaving 9 bases between them. This CDR3 spans 14 amino acids. Germline assignment: CDR1 SGHRS and CDR2 YFSETQ. The chain's CDR3 is CASSLAGKPYEQYF. The CDR3 region has the DNA TGCGCCAGCAGCTTGGCAGGGAAGCCCTACGAGCAGTACTTC.

The chain joins TRBV6-6 to TRBJ1-1, with TRBD1 matching 8 bases. Germline V gives CDR1 MNHNY, CDR2 SVGAGI (reference sequence). CDR3 size: 16 residues. The V gene end was trimmed by 2 bases and the J gene end by 3 bases; junction bases not matched to a gene: 8. The CDR3 DNA is TGTGCCAGCAGTTACCCTCCAGGGGGCGCAGACACTGAAGCTTTCTTT. This sequence encodes CASSYPPGGADTEAFF.

The chain carries TRBV7-6 and TRBJ2-5; 10 bases are a match to TRBD1. The CDR3 extends over 13 amino acids. Unmatched junction bases numbered 3, after V lost 6 bases and J lost 5 bases. Germline V lookup: CDR1 SGHVS, CDR2 FNYEAQ. The CDR3 sequence is CASRRQGAETQYF. The CDR3 coding sequence is TGTGCCAGCAGGAGACAGGGGGCGGAGACCCAGTACTTC.

The rearrangement joins TRBV19 to TRBJ1-2; 8 positions match TRBD1. Trimming at V came to 3 bases and at J to 5 bases, leaving 5 bases not matched to a gene. Germline V gene lookup returns CDR1 LNHDA and CDR2 SQIVND (reference sequence). This CDR3 is 14 amino acids long. The CDR3 sequence is CASSIVQGEYGYTF. The CDR3 DNA follows: TGTGCCAGTAGTATCGTACAGGGGGAATATGGCTACACCTTC.

The chain recombines TRBV9 with TRBJ2-1; 10 bases line up with TRBD2. There are 14 residues in the CDR3. V dropped 2 bases and J dropped 7; count of bases not matched to a gene: 3. Germline-derived CDR1 and CDR2 are SGDLS and YYNGEE. CDR3 DNA: TGTGCCAGCAGCGTGAGTAGCGGGGGGAATGAGCAGTTCTTC. Translated: CASSVSSGGNEQFF.

The genes are TRBV28 and TRBJ1-2, with D unresolved. Deletions cut 4 bases from V and 5 bases from J, with 11 bases between. The CDR3 totals 13 residues. The germline CDR1 and CDR2 sequences are MDHEN and SYDVKM. CDR3: CASSWASAYGYTF. The CDR3 DNA is TGTGCCAGCAGTTGGGCCAGTGCATATGGCTACACCTTC.

The V gene is TRBV19, the J gene TRBJ2-2, with a tentative D call TRBD1 (6 bases). This CDR3 comprises 14 residues. Trimming cost V 7 bases and J 0 bases, with 9 bases left between them. Per the germline V gene, CDR1 is LNHDA and CDR2 is SQIVND (reference sequence). In DNA, the CDR3 is TGTGCCAGTACAGGGGCTACGAACACCGGGGAGCTGTTTTTT. Translated, it gives CASTGATNTGELFF.

Only one count was recorded for this clone. V is TRBV18 and J is TRBJ2-5; no reliable D call. Between the trimmed V and J ends, which lost 1 base and 1 base, there was a span of 16 bases. The CDR3 is made up of 17 amino acids. Germline lookup yields CDR1 KGHSH and CDR2 LQKENI. DNA of the CDR3: TGTGCCAGCTCACCACGGTCCCTACAGTTGATCCAAGAGACCCAGTACTTC. Protein: CASSPRSLQLIQETQYF.

The rearrangement joins TRBV6-1 to TRBJ2-3; TRBD2 matches 12 bases. This CDR3 is 15 amino acids long. Germline CDR1 and CDR2: MNHNS and SASEGT. V trimming: 6 bases; J trimming: 4 bases; junction bases outside the gene matches: 5. The CDR3 sequence: CASSWTSGAADTQYF. The CDR3 DNA is TGTGCCAGCAGCTGGACTAGCGGGGCGGCAGATACGCAGTATTTT.

This clone was detected only a few times. This chain links TRBV11-2 with TRBJ1-2, with TRBD1 as a possible D gene (5 bases). This CDR3 spans 14 amino acids. V lost 4 bases to trimming and J lost 5 bases, with 14 bases between them. Germline assignment: CDR1 SGHAT and CDR2 FQNNGV. The CDR3 protein is CASSSPQEPYGYTF. The CDR3 DNA is TGTGCCAGCAGCTCCCCACAGGAGCCTTATGGCTACACCTTC. Based on the CDR3 plus reference TRBV11-2 and TRBJ1-2, the full variable domain is EAGVAQSPRYKIIEKRQSVAFWCNPISGHATLYWYQQILGQGPKLLIQFQNNGVVDDSQLPKDRFSAERLKGVDSTLKIQPAKLEDSAVYLCASSSPQEPYGYTFGSGTRLTVV.

This rearrangement joins TRBV5-1 to TRBJ1-6; D ambiguous. This CDR3 comprises 16 residues. CDR1 and CDR2 (germline): SGHRS, YFSETQ. Trimming cost V 0 bases and J 5 bases, with 12 bases left between them. The CDR3 loop is CASSLVPADNNSPLHF. CDR3 DNA: TGCGCCAGCAGCTTGGTTCCGGCGGATAATAATTCACCCCTCCACTTT.

The rearrangement uses TRBV9 and TRBJ2-1, with 7 bases identical to TRBD1. Per the germline V gene, CDR1 is SGDLS and CDR2 is YYNGEE. Trimming cost V 4 bases and J 0 bases; bases outside gene matches: 4. This CDR3 is built from 15 residues. CDR3 in amino acids: CASSPTGSSYNEQFF. CDR3 sequence (DNA): TGTGCCAGCAGCCCGACAGGGAGCTCCTACAATGAGCAGTTCTTC.

This clone showed up many times. This rearrangement joins TRBV19 to TRBJ1-2; the match to TRBD1 covers 8 bases. Germline CDR1 and CDR2: LNHDA and SQIVND (reference sequence). V trimming: 7 bases; J trimming: 4 bases; junction bases outside the gene matches: 8. CDR3 length: 14 amino acids. The CDR3 loop is CASNDRGYGYGYTF. The CDR3 DNA is TGTGCCAGTAATGACAGGGGATATGGCTATGGCTACACCTTC. The full variable domain, completed using reference TRBV19 and TRBJ1-2, is DGGITQSPKYLFRKEGQNVTLSCEQNLNHDAMYWYRQDPGQGLRLIYYSQIVNDFQKGDIAEGYSVSREKKESFPLTVTSAQKNPTAFYLCASNDRGYGYGYTFGSGTRLTVV.